Each of the 17 T cell receptor beta chains below was sequenced from the same sample in a study of T cells in Graves' hyperthyroidism and ophthalmopathy (dated 2019 in TCRdb). Library preparation was by multiplex PCR. TCRdb names Illumina HiSeq 2000 as the instrument used. The TCR beta CDR3 regions were amplified from RNA transcripts. The TCR CDR3 was subjected to a first round of RT-PCR using the HTBI primer set and the Qiagen OneStep RT-PCR kit. TCRdb trimmed public reads at Q25 via fastp, called clones via MiXCR and kept in-frame beta chains. CDR3 protein sequences are deduplicated, and each keeps its most common genes and DNA. This sample holds hundreds of thousands of distinct CDR3 sequences; approximately 25% were observed only once. The ten largest clones add up to about 11% of the sample. Sequences were obtained from blood. These receptors were collected from a woman aged 25 to 39 with Graves' ophthalmopathy.

This clonotype was recorded at least ten times. This sequence joins TRBV12-5 and TRBJ1-5; D is ambiguous. V shed 3 bases and J shed 0 bases, with 3 bases lying between them. This CDR3 spans 13 amino acids. CDR1 and CDR2 from the germline V gene are LGHNT and FRNRAP. In DNA, the CDR3 is TGTGCTAGTGGTTTAAGTAGCAATCAGCCCCAGCATTTT. It codes for CASGLSSNQPQHF.

This clonotype occurred many times. This sequence joins TRBV19 and TRBJ2-5; 10 nucleotides line up with TRBD2. Per germline, CDR1 LNHDA and CDR2 SQIVND (reference sequence). The CDR3 has 15 residues. Trimming cost V 3 bases and J 3 bases; bases outside gene matches: 4. CDR3 amino acids: CASSIVAGGEETQYF. The DNA for the CDR3 is TGTGCCAGTAGTATTGTAGCGGGGGGTGAAGAGACCCAGTACTTC. The full variable domain, completed using reference TRBV19 and TRBJ2-5, is DGGITQSPKYLFRKEGQNVTLSCEQNLNHDAMYWYRQDPGQGLRLIYYSQIVNDFQKGDIAEGYSVSREKKESFPLTVTSAQKNPTAFYLCASSIVAGGEETQYFGPGTRLLVL.

CDR3 sequence (DNA): TGTGCCAGCAGCGTACAGGGGCCCACGAACACCGGGGAGCTGTTTTTT. The encoded protein is CASSVQGPTNTGELFF. J is TRBJ2-2 and V is TRBV11-2; the match to TRBD1 covers 7 bases. The CDR3 is 16 residues long. V lost 5 bases, J lost 0 bases, and 6 bases stayed unmatched. Germline-derived CDR1 and CDR2 are SGHAT and FQNNGV.

The chain has TRBV6-1 and TRBJ2-7; D is undetermined. V dropped 0 bases and J dropped 2 bases, with 8 bases sitting between them. The CDR3 has 14 residues. Germline V gene data show CDR1 as MNHNS and CDR2 as SASEGT. The chain's CDR3 is CASSEAGRTYEQYF. For the CDR3, the DNA is TGTGCCAGCAGTGAAGCGGGCAGGACCTACGAGCAGTACTTC.

Concerning this clonotype: Since no conserved phenylalanine or tryptophan closes the CDR3, a read error is the likely cause. It is unclear where the CDR3 begins or ends on the DNA, so no DNA is shown, and the CDR3 is as TCRdb lists it. The chain recombines TRBV12-3 or TRBV12-4 with TRBJ1-1. The CDR3 region is 13 residues in length, termini included. CDR3: CASSLDENTEACL.

This clonotype was detected ten times or more. The chain links TRBV19 to TRBJ1-1; no clear D. Trimming left V 3 bases short and J 5 bases short, with 10 bases between. This CDR3 comprises 13 residues. The germline CDR1 and CDR2 sequences are LNHDA and SQIVND (reference sequence). The DNA for the CDR3 is TGTGCCAGTAGTATTAGCATCCGGACTGAAGCTTTCTTT. Amino acids: CASSISIRTEAFF.

As DNA, the CDR3 is TGTGCCAGCAGTAAGGACAGGTCCCCCTTCTACGAGCAGTACTTC. Translating gives CASSKDRSPFYEQYF. The rearrangement links TRBV6-2 or TRBV6-3 to TRBJ2-7; 7 bases match TRBD1. Germline trimming cut 5 bases from V and 3 bases from J; bases unmatched to any gene: 10. The CDR3 is made up of 15 amino acids. CDR1 and CDR2 from the germline V gene are MNHEY and SVGEGT.

V is TRBV12-3 or TRBV12-4 and J is TRBJ1-5; TRBD1 might be the D (5 bases). There are 16 residues in the CDR3. Trimming took off 6 bases at V and 0 bases at J, with 15 bases between the two ends. The CDR3 region is CASRPGTGASNQPQHF. CDR3 in DNA: TGTGCCAGCAGACCCGGGACGGGAGCTAGCAATCAGCCCCAGCATTTT.

This clonotype appeared once. CDR3 nucleotides: TGTGCCAGCAGTTTCGGACAGACAGCTGGAAACACCATATATTTT. Translating gives CASSFGQTAGNTIYF. This chain joins TRBV12-3 or TRBV12-4 and TRBJ1-3, with a tentative D call TRBD1 (6 bases). This CDR3 has 15 residues. The germline V and J ends were trimmed by 3 bases and 2 bases, with 11 bases remaining between them.

The chain links TRBV7-2 to TRBJ1-6, with 8 bases lining up with TRBD1. The V and J ends lost 7 bases and 3 bases, in that order; junction bases with no gene match: 5. This CDR3 has 15 residues. Germline assignment: CDR1 SGHTA and CDR2 FQGNSA. CDR3 amino acids: CASTPQGDYNSPLHF. For the CDR3, the DNA is TGTGCCAGCACTCCACAGGGGGACTATAATTCACCCCTCCACTTT.

At least ten counts were recorded for this clonotype. The genes are TRBV6-2 or TRBV6-3 and TRBJ2-5; 10 nucleotides match TRBD2. Unmatched junction bases numbered 10, after V lost 4 bases and J lost 5 bases. The CDR3 loop spans 16 amino acids. Germline V gene lookup returns CDR1 MNHEY and CDR2 SVGEGT. The CDR3 loop reads CASSSSVSGGRETQYF. The CDR3 DNA is TGTGCCAGCAGTTCCTCGGTTAGCGGGGGGCGCGAGACCCAGTACTTC.

This clonotype was detected ten times or more. The V and J genes are TRBV12-3 or TRBV12-4 and TRBJ1-5; maybe TRBD1 (6 bases). This CDR3 region has 14 residues. The ends were cut back, 6 bases at V and 5 bases at J, with 14 bases in the middle. The chain's CDR3 is CASSRGQSYQPQHF. The DNA for the CDR3 is TGTGCCAGCAGCCGTGGACAGTCCTATCAGCCCCAGCATTTT.

The chain has TRBV20-1 and TRBJ2-5; D gene unclear. CDR1 and CDR2 (germline): DFQATT, SNEGSKA (reference sequence). The CDR3 runs to 12 residues. The V end lost 3 bases, the J end lost 5 bases, and 10 bases lay between the germline ends. For the CDR3, the DNA is TGCAGTGCTAGTCTGCGTTCGGAGACCCAGTACTTC. It is translated as CSASLRSETQYF.

The V and J genes are TRBV6-4 and TRBJ2-7, with a tentative D call TRBD2 (5 bases). From germline, CDR1 is MRHNA and CDR2 SNTAGT. V lost 8 bases and J 0 bases, leaving 11 bases between the germline ends. There are 13 residues in the CDR3. The CDR3 bases are TGTGCCAGCGAGCCGGGGAGCTCCTACGAGCAGTACTTC. It is translated as CASEPGSSYEQYF.

The chain is built from TRBV7-2 and TRBJ2-2, with 10 bases matching TRBD2. The CDR3 spans 15 residues. V trimming: 1 base; J trimming: 5 bases; junction bases outside the gene matches: 1. Per germline, CDR1 SGHTA and CDR2 FQGNSA. CDR3 in amino acids: CASSLVTSGTGELFF. CDR3 nucleotide sequence: TGTGCCAGCAGCTTAGTGACTAGCGGGACCGGGGAGCTGTTTTTT.

The sample holds a few counts of this clonotype. V usage is TRBV25-1 and J usage is TRBJ1-1, with D perhaps matching TRBD1 (5 bases). The CDR3 extends over 13 amino acids. V was clipped by 8 bases and J by 1 base, with 11 bases between them. The V gene's germline CDR1 is MGHDK and CDR2 SYGVNS. The DNA of the CDR3 is TGTGCCAGCGGCTCTAGGGGGAACACTGAAGCTTTCTTT. Translated, it gives CASGSRGNTEAFF.

This clonotype came up many times. V gene TRBV20-1 combines with J gene TRBJ1-5; weak D call: TRBD1 (6 bases). This CDR3 contains 16 residues. Looked up from germline, CDR1 is DFQATT and CDR2 is SNEGSKA (reference sequence). Between the trimmed V and J ends, which lost 3 bases and 0 bases, there was a span of 15 bases. CDR3 nucleotide sequence: TGCAGTGCTAGGGCCGACAGGACTTATAGCAATCAGCCCCAGCATTTT. Residues: CSARADRTYSNQPQHF.